Listed below are T cell receptor beta chains from one sample, sequenced in a study of CD8+ T cells in alopecia areata. Sequencing was performed with immunoSEQ multiplex PCR; in TCRdb, only in-frame clones are kept and a portion is missing. The data contain over 110,000 clones, around 51% of them singletons. This specimen consisted of CD4+ T cells sorted from blood, obtained at week 0. The source is a human donor with alopecia areata. Both conserved end residues are part of each CDR3. The order of the fields is clone size, D gene, V gene, J gene, CDR3 DNA, CDR3 protein. The D gene is left open where the match is weak. Clone size appears in some rows only: once, few, many, or a class for an expanded clone.

clone size: -
D gene: -
V gene: TRBV11-2
J gene: TRBJ2-5
CDR3 DNA: TGTGCCAGCAGCCAAGCCCCCCAGGGGACCCAGTACTTC
CDR3 protein: CASSQAPQGTQYF

clone size: -
D gene: -
V gene: TRBV19
J gene: TRBJ2-5
CDR3 DNA: TGTGCCACTAGTTCTCTCGGCAGAGAGACCCAGTACTTC
CDR3 protein: CATSSLGRETQYF

clone size: -
D gene: TRBD1
V gene: TRBV2
J gene: TRBJ2-6
CDR3 DNA: TGTGCCAGCAATCTCAGGGACAGGGGGGCTGGGGCCAACGTCCTGACTTTC
CDR3 protein: CASNLRDRGAGANVLTF

clone size: -
D gene: -
V gene: TRBV12-5
J gene: TRBJ1-1
CDR3 DNA: TGTGCTAGTGGAACCACGGGCGGGGCAGCTTTCTTT
CDR3 protein: CASGTTGGAAFF

clone size: once
D gene: TRBD2
V gene: TRBV5-4
J gene: TRBJ2-5
CDR3 DNA: TGTGCCAGCAGCCGGAGCGGGAGTTTAATCGAGACCCAGTACTTC
CDR3 protein: CASSRSGSLIETQYF

clone size: few
D gene: -
V gene: TRBV7-2
J gene: TRBJ1-5
CDR3 DNA: TGTGCCAGCAGCTTGGGGGACGGACTCAATCAGCCCCAGCATTTT
CDR3 protein: CASSLGDGLNQPQHF

clone size: -
D gene: -
V gene: TRBV30
J gene: TRBJ1-1
CDR3 DNA: TGTGCCGAGCGGGGGGAGGCCACTGAAGCTTTCTTT
CDR3 protein: CAERGEATEAFF

clone size: -
D gene: -
V gene: TRBV25-1
J gene: TRBJ1-3
CDR3 DNA: TGTGCCAGCAGTGCCCCAGGGGTCTCTGGAAACACCATATATTTT
CDR3 protein: CASSAPGVSGNTIYF

clone size: few
D gene: TRBD1
V gene: TRBV25-1
J gene: TRBJ1-2
CDR3 DNA: TGTGCCAGCAGTCCCCCTGGACAGGTCTATGGCTACACCTTC
CDR3 protein: CASSPPGQVYGYTF

clone size: -
D gene: -
V gene: TRBV29-1
J gene: TRBJ1-2
CDR3 DNA: TGCAGCGGCACGCCCTTATCACGAGCAGGTGGCTACACCTTC
CDR3 protein: CSGTPLSRAGGYTF

clone size: -
D gene: -
V gene: TRBV5-1
J gene: TRBJ2-2
CDR3 DNA: TGCGCCAGCAGCTTGGCCACAGGAGAGAACACCGGGGAGCTGTTTTTT
CDR3 protein: CASSLATGENTGELFF

clone size: few
D gene: -
V gene: TRBV25-1
J gene: TRBJ2-7
CDR3 DNA: TGTGCCAGCAGTGTAGGCGAAAACGAGCAGTACTTC
CDR3 protein: CASSVGENEQYF

clone size: -
D gene: -
V gene: TRBV7-9
J gene: TRBJ1-1
CDR3 DNA: TGTGCCAGCAGCTTAAATGGCGACACTGAAGCTTTCTTT
CDR3 protein: CASSLNGDTEAFF

clone size: -
D gene: -
V gene: TRBV29-1
J gene: TRBJ2-1
CDR3 DNA: TGCAGCGTCAAAACAGGGAATGGGTACAATGAGCAGTTCTTC
CDR3 protein: CSVKTGNGYNEQFF

clone size: few
D gene: -
V gene: TRBV7-2
J gene: TRBJ1-3
CDR3 DNA: TGTGCCAGCAGCTTAACCATTGGTGGACACCACACCATATATTTT
CDR3 protein: CASSLTIGGHHTIYF

clone size: -
D gene: TRBD2
V gene: TRBV5-1
J gene: TRBJ2-7
CDR3 DNA: TGCGCCAGCAGCGGTCCGGGACTAGCGGGAGGGCGAGCCAACGAGCAGTACTTC
CDR3 protein: CASSGPGLAGGRANEQYF

clone size: -
D gene: TRBD2
V gene: TRBV7-2
J gene: TRBJ2-3
CDR3 DNA: TGTGCCAGCAGCTTAGGACTAGCGGGGGGCACAGATACGCAGTATTTT
CDR3 protein: CASSLGLAGGTDTQYF

clone size: -
D gene: -
V gene: TRBV7-9
J gene: TRBJ1-5
CDR3 DNA: TGTGCCAGCAGCCCCGGGTGGGGGCGTAGCAATCAGCCCCAGCATTTT
CDR3 protein: CASSPGWGRSNQPQHF

clone size: -
D gene: TRBD2
V gene: TRBV18
J gene: TRBJ2-5
CDR3 DNA: TGTGCCAGCTCACGACTAGCGGGAGAGACACAAGAGACCCAGTACTTC
CDR3 protein: CASSRLAGETQETQYF

clone size: -
D gene: TRBD2
V gene: TRBV25-1
J gene: TRBJ2-7
CDR3 DNA: TGTGCCAGCAGACCCAACTCACCGGGACTAGCGGTCTACGAGCAGTACTTC
CDR3 protein: CASRPNSPGLAVYEQYF

clone size: once
D gene: -
V gene: TRBV30
J gene: TRBJ1-2
CDR3 DNA: TGTGCCTGGAGTGGCAGAACCTATGGCTACACCTTC
CDR3 protein: CAWSGRTYGYTF

clone size: few
D gene: -
V gene: TRBV5-6
J gene: TRBJ2-1
CDR3 DNA: TGTGCCAGCAGCTTGAAGGGGAAGCAGTTCTTC
CDR3 protein: CASSLKGKQFF

clone size: few
D gene: -
V gene: TRBV7-9
J gene: TRBJ2-5
CDR3 DNA: TGTGCCAGCAGCCCCCTCGGGGGTGACAAGACCCAGTACTTC
CDR3 protein: CASSPLGGDKTQYF

clone size: few
D gene: -
V gene: TRBV5-8
J gene: TRBJ1-1
CDR3 DNA: TGTGCCAGCAGCTTGGCGCGGAGGACGGACACTGAAGCTTTCTTT
CDR3 protein: CASSLARRTDTEAFF

clone size: -
D gene: -
V gene: TRBV4-2
J gene: TRBJ2-3
CDR3 DNA: TGTGCCAGCAGCCCCCGTGGAGAGGGGTCCACAGATACGCAGTATTTT
CDR3 protein: CASSPRGEGSTDTQYF

clone size: -
D gene: -
V gene: TRBV30
J gene: TRBJ2-6
CDR3 DNA: TGTGCCTGGAGTGTAATGCGGCTATCTGGGGCCAACGTCCTGACTTTC
CDR3 protein: CAWSVMRLSGANVLTF